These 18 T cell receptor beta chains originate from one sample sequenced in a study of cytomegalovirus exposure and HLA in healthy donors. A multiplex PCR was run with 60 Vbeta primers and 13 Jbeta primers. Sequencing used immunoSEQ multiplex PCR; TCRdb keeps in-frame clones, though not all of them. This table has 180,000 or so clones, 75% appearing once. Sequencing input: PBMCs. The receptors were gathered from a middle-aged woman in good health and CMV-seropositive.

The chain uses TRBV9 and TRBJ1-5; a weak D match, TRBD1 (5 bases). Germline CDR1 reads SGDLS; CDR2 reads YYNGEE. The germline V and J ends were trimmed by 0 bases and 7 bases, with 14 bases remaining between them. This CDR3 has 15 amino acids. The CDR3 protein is CASSVDLGAGQPQHF. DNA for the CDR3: TGTGCCAGCAGCGTAGATTTAGGGGCAGGGCAGCCCCAGCATTTT.

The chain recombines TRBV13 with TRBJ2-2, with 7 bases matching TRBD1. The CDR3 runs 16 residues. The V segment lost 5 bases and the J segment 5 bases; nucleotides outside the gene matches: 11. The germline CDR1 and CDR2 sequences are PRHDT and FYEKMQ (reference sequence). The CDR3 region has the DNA TGTGCCAGCAGCACTTCGACAGGGCGGAGGACCGGGGAGCTGTTTTTT. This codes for CASSTSTGRRTGELFF.

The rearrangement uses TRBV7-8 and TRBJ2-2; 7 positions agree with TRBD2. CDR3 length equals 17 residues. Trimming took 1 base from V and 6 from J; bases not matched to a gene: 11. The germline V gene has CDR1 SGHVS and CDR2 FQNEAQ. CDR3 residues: CASSLVLSGAGPGELFF. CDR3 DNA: TGTGCCAGCAGCTTAGTACTATCGGGAGCGGGGCCCGGGGAGCTGTTTTTT.

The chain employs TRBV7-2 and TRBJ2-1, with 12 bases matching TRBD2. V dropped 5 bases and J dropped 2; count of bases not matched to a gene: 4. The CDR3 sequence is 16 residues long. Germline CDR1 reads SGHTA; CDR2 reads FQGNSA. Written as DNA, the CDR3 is TGTGCCAGCAGCGCTAGCGGGAGGGGGGCCTACAATGAGCAGTTCTTC. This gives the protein CASSASGRGAYNEQFF.

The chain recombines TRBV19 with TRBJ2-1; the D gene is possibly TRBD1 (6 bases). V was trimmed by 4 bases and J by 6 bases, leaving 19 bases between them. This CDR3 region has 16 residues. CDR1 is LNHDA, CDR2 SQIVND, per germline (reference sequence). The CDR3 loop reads CASSRGMTRGINEQFF. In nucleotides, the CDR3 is TGTGCCAGTAGTAGGGGGATGACCAGGGGTATCAATGAGCAGTTCTTC.

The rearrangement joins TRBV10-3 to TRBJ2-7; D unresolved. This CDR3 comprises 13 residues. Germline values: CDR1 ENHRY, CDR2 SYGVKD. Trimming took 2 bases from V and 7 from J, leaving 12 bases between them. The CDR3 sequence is CAISEDPRGEQYF. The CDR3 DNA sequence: TGTGCCATCAGTGAGGACCCCCGAGGAGAGCAGTACTTC.

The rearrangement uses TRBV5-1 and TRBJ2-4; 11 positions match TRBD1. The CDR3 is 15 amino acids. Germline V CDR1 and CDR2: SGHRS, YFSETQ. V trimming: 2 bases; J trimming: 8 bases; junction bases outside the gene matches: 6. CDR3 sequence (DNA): TGCGCCAGCAGCTTCTCGGGGGACAGGGGGGACATTCAGTACTTC. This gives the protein CASSFSGDRGDIQYF.

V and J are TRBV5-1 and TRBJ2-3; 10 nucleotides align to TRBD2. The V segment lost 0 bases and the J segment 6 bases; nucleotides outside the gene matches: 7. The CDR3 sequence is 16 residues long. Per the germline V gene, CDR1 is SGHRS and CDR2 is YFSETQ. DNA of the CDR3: TGCGCCAGCAGCTTGGGGGAACTAGCGGGATCCGATACGCAGTATTTT. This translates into CASSLGELAGSDTQYF.

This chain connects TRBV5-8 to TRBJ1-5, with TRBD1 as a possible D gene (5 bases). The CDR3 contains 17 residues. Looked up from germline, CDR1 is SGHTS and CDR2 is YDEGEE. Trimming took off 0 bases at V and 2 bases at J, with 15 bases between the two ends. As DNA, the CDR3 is TGTGCCAGCAGCTTGGGAGTCGGGGGGGTGGGCAATCAGCCCCAGCATTTT. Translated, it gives CASSLGVGGVGNQPQHF. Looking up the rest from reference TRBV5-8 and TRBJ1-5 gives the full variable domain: EAGVTQSPTHLIKTRGQQATLRCSPISGHTSVYWYQQALGLGLQFLLWYDEGEERNRGNFPPRFSGRQFPNYSSELNVNALELEDSALYLCASSLGVGGVGNQPQHFGDGTRLSIL.

The CDR3 nucleotides are TGTGCCTGGAGTACGACGGCCGCGGGGCAGTACTTC. As protein: CAWSTTAAGQYF. V gene TRBV30 combines with J gene TRBJ2-7; D perhaps matches TRBD2 (5 bases). This CDR3 contains 12 residues. The germline V and J ends were trimmed by 2 bases and 9 bases, with 14 bases remaining between them. The germline V gene encodes CDR1 GTSNPN and CDR2 SVGIG (reference sequence).

The CDR3 bases are TGCAGCGTTGAAGGAGAGGCTGCCGAAGCTTTCTTT. Amino acids: CSVEGEAAEAFF. The chain has TRBV29-1 and TRBJ1-1; D gene ambiguous. Germline V gene data show CDR1 as SQVTM and CDR2 as ANQGSEA. Deletions cut 1 base from V and 8 bases from J, with 11 bases between. This CDR3 is built from 12 residues.

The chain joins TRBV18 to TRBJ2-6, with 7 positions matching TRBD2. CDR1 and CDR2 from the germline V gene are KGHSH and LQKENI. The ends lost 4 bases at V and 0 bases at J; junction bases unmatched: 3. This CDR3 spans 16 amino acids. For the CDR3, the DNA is TGTGCCAGCTCACGGGCGGGAGTCTCTGGGGCCAACGTCCTGACTTTC. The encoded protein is CASSRAGVSGANVLTF.

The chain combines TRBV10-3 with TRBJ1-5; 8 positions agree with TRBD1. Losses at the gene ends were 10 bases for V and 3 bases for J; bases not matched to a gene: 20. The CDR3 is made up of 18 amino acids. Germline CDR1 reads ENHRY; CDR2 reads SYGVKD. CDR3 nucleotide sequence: TGTGCCAGTGCCAATAGGACAGGGAAGAATCACCCCAATCAGCCCCAGCATTTT. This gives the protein CASANRTGKNHPNQPQHF.

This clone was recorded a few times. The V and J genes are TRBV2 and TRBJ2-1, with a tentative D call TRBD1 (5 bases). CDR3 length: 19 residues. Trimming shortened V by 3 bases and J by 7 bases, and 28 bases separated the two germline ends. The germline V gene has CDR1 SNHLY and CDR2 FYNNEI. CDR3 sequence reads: CASSDRGARDVLVLNEQFF. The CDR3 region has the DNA TGTGCCAGCAGTGACCGTGGGGCACGAGATGTTTTGGTATTGAATGAGCAGTTCTTC. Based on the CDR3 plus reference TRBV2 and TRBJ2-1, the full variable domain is EPEVTQTPSHQVTQMGQEVILRCVPISNHLYFYWYRQILGQKVEFLVSFYNNEISEKSEIFDDQFSVERPDGSNFTLKIRSTKLEDSAMYFCASSDRGARDVLVLNEQFFGPGTRLTVL.

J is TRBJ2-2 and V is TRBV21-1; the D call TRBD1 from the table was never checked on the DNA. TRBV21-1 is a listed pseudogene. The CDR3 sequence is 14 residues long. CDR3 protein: CAISDTPIAGELFF. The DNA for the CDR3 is TGTGCCATTTCGGACACCCCGATTGCCGGGGAGCTGTTTTTT.

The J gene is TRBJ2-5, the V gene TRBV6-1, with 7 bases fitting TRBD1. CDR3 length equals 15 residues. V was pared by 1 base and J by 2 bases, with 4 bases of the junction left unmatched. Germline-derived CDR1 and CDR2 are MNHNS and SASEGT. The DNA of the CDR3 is TGTGCCAGCAGTGAAGGACAGGGAAGACAAGAGACCCAGTACTTC. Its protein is CASSEGQGRQETQYF.

The CDR3 DNA is TGTGCCAGCAGGGTACAGGGGCGGGAGACCCAGTACTTC. It specifies CASRVQGRETQYF. The chain uses TRBV28 and TRBJ2-5; 7 positions match TRBD1. Germline V gene sequence: CDR1 MDHEN, CDR2 SYDVKM. The CDR3 is made up of 13 amino acids. The V gene end was trimmed by 6 bases and the J gene end by 5 bases; junction bases not matched to a gene: 6.

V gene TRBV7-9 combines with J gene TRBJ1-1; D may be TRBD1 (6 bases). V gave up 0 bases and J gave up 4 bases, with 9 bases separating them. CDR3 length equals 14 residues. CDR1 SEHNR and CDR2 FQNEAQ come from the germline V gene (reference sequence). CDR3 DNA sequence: TGTGCCAGCAGCTTAGCTACAGGGAGCACTGAAGCTTTCTTT. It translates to CASSLATGSTEAFF.